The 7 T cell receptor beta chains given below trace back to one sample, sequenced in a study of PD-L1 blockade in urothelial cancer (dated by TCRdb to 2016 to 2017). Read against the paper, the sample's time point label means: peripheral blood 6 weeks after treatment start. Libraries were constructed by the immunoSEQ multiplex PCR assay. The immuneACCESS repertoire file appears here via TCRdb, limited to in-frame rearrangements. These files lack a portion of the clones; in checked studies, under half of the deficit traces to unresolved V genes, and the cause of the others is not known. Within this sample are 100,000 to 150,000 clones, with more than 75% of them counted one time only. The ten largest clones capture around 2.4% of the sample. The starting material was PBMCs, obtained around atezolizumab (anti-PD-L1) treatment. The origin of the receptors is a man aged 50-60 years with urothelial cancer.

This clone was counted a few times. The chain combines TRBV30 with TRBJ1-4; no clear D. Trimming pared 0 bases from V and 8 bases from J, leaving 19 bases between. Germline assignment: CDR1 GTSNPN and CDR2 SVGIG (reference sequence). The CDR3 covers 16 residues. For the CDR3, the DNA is TGTGCCTGGAGTGTGTTGTTGTCCGGTCGAATGGAAAAACTGTTTTTT. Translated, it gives CAWSVLLSGRMEKLFF.

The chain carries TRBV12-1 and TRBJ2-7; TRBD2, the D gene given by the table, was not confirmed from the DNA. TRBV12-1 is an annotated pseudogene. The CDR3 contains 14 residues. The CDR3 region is CASSPTSGSYEQYF. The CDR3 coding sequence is TGTGCCAGCAGCCCGACTAGCGGGAGCTACGAGCAGTACTTC.

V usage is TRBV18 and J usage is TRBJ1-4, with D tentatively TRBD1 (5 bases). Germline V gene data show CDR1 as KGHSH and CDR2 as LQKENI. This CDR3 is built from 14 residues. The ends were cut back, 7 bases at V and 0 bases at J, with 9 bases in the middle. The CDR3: CASFSTATNEKLFF. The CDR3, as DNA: TGTGCCAGCTTCTCGACAGCAACTAATGAAAAACTGTTTTTT. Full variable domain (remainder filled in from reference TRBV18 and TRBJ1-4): NAGVMQNPRHLVRRRGQEARLRCSPMKGHSHVYWYRQLPEEGLKFMVYLQKENIIDESGMPKERFSAEFPKEGPSILRIQQVVRGDSAAYFCASFSTATNEKLFFGSGTQLSVL.

CDR3 in DNA: TGTGCCAGCAGCGCCACACAGGGCGTTAGGAATGAAAAACTGTTTTTT. As protein: CASSATQGVRNEKLFF. The V call is TRBV9, the J call TRBJ1-4, with D maybe TRBD1 (6 bases). The CDR3 extends over 16 amino acids. Trimming took off 3 bases at V and 5 bases at J, with 17 bases between the two ends. The germline CDR1 and CDR2 sequences are SGDLS and YYNGEE.

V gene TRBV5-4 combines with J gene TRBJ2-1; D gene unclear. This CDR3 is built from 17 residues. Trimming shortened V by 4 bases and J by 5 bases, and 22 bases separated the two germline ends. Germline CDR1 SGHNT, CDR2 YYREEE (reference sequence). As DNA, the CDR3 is TGTGCCAGCAGCCCCAACCGTTCTAGATTAACTAACAATGAGCAGTTCTTC. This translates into CASSPNRSRLTNNEQFF.

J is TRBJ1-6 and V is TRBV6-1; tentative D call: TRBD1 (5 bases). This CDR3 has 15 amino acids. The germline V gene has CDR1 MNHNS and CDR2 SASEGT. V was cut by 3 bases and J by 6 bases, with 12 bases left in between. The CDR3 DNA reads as TGTGCCAGCAGTGACAGGGTCTTAGGTAATTCACCCCTCCACTTT. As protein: CASSDRVLGNSPLHF.

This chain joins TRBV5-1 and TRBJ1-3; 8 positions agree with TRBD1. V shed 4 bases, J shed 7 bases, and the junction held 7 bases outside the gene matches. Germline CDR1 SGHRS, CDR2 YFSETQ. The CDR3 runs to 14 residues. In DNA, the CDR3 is TGCGCCAGCAGCGATACAGGGGGTATCAACACCATATATTTT. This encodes CASSDTGGINTIYF. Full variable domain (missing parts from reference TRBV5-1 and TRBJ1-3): KAGVTQTPRYLIKTRGQQVTLSCSPISGHRSVSWYQQTPGQGLQFLFEYFSETQRNKGNFPGRFSGRQFSNSRSEMNVSTLELGDSALYLCASSDTGGINTIYFGEGSWLTVV.